What follows are 32 T cell receptor beta chains derived from one specimen sequenced in a study of sequential checkpoint blockade in melanoma. TCRdb's table, derived via immunoSEQ multiplex PCR, lists solely in-frame clones and lacks some. The sample contains about 22,000 clones, roughly 80% of which appear only once. Treatment here: randomized to nivolumab then ipilimumab (arm A) or the reverse (arm B). Specimen: CD8+ T cells sorted from blood (inferred from file names), collected from a patient given nivolumab and ipilimumab in sequence. Receptor source: a human donor with melanoma.

This chain joins TRBV4-2 and TRBJ2-7; the match to TRBD1 covers 10 bases. The CDR3 has 17 residues. Per germline, CDR1 LGHNA and CDR2 YNFKEQ. V lost 2 bases to trimming and J lost 4 bases; unmatched junction nucleotides: 11. The chain's CDR3 is CASSQYVATGGGYEQYF. DNA for the CDR3: TGTGCCAGCAGCCAATATGTGGCGACAGGGGGCGGATACGAGCAGTACTTC.

The rearrangement links TRBV4-3 to TRBJ2-6, with 7 bases lining up with TRBD1. V shed 4 bases and J 3 bases; nucleotides not matched to a gene: 6. Per germline, CDR1 LGHNA and CDR2 YSLEER. The CDR3 is made up of 16 amino acids. CDR3 amino acids: CASSPRQGLGANVLTF. CDR3 nucleotides: TGCGCCAGCAGCCCTCGACAGGGTCTTGGGGCCAACGTCCTGACTTTC.

A few counts support this clone. The chain uses TRBV10-3 and TRBJ2-7; no clear D. This CDR3 spans 14 amino acids. Germline CDR1 reads ENHRY; CDR2 reads SYGVKD. Trimming took off 4 bases at V and 6 bases at J, with 16 bases between the two ends. CDR3 DNA sequence: TGTGCCATCAGTGGGGTGGGCCAGACCGGCGAGCAGTACTTC. Protein: CAISGVGQTGEQYF.

The rearrangement joins TRBV5-6 to TRBJ2-7; 9 bases fit TRBD1. CDR1 and CDR2 from the germline V gene are SGHDT and YYEEEE. Trimming removed 4 bases from V and 6 bases from J; junction bases left unmatched: 2. CDR3 length equals 12 residues. This CDR3 reads CASSQDRGEQYF. The DNA for the CDR3 is TGTGCCAGCAGCCAGGACAGGGGCGAGCAGTACTTC.

The rearrangement uses TRBV4-3 and TRBJ2-2, with 8 bases identical to TRBD2. Trimming cost V 1 base and J 7 bases; bases outside gene matches: 5. The germline V gene has CDR1 LGHNA and CDR2 YSLEER. This CDR3 has 15 amino acids. CDR3 nucleotides: TGCGCCAGCAGCCAAGCTAGCGGGCCCATCGGGGAGCTGTTTTTT. Its protein is CASSQASGPIGELFF.

The chain joins TRBV6-5 to TRBJ2-7, with 9 bases lining up with TRBD2. Germline V gene lookup returns CDR1 MNHEY and CDR2 SVGAGI. The CDR3 extends over 14 amino acids. V was clipped by 5 bases and J by 4 bases; unmatched bases: 6. CDR3 sequence reads: CASSRGGAGYEQYF. The CDR3, as DNA: TGTGCCAGCAGTCGCGGGGGGGCAGGATACGAGCAGTACTTC.

This clone is medium-sized. V is TRBV29-1 and J is TRBJ1-2; D might be TRBD1 (5 bases). The germline gives CDR1 SQVTM, CDR2 ANQGSEA. This CDR3 is 14 amino acids long. Trimming shortened V by 4 bases and J by 0 bases, and 12 bases separated the two germline ends. This CDR3 reads CSVGLTGSNYGYTF. CDR3 coding DNA: TGCAGCGTTGGGTTAACAGGTTCTAACTATGGCTACACCTTC.

This chain uses TRBV6-5 with TRBJ2-5; 8 bases agree with TRBD1. With V trimmed by 6 bases and J by 11 bases, 14 bases remained unmatched. The CDR3 runs to 14 residues. Looked up from germline, CDR1 is MNHEY and CDR2 is SVGAGI. CDR3: CASSPGTGVLEQYF. CDR3 in DNA: TGTGCCAGCAGCCCCGGGACAGGTGTTCTGGAGCAGTACTTC.

The chain recombines TRBV30 with TRBJ2-5; D is undetermined. The CDR3 runs to 11 residues. V lost 4 bases, J lost 2 bases, and 5 bases lay in between. The germline gives CDR1 GTSNPN, CDR2 SVGIG (reference sequence). The CDR3 nucleotides are TGTGCCTGGACCTCTCAAGAGACCCAGTACTTC. Amino acids: CAWTSQETQYF.

This chain connects TRBV7-6 to TRBJ2-7, with a weak D call TRBD1 (6 bases). This CDR3 contains 14 residues. In germline, CDR1 is SGHVS, CDR2 FNYEAQ. The V gene lost 5 bases and the J gene lost 2 bases, with 13 bases spanning the gap. The CDR3 reads CASSPIQGAYEQYF. The CDR3 DNA is TGTGCCAGCAGCCCGATACAGGGTGCCTACGAGCAGTACTTC.

V is TRBV10-3 and J is TRBJ2-5; 8 bases agree with TRBD1. This CDR3 is 14 amino acids long. Germline trimming cut 2 bases from V and 4 bases from J; bases unmatched to any gene: 3. In germline, CDR1 is ENHRY, CDR2 SYGVKD. The CDR3 coding sequence is TGTGCCATCAGTGAGGACAGGGGTCTAGAGACCCAGTACTTC. It specifies CAISEDRGLETQYF.

The genes are TRBV27 and TRBJ2-1; TRBD2 matches at 7 bases. The CDR3 runs to 17 residues. The V and J ends lost 5 bases and 4 bases, in that order; junction bases with no gene match: 14. Germline CDR1 reads MNHEY; CDR2 reads SMNVEV (reference sequence). The CDR3 region is CASSSGTRWRGYNEQFF. The CDR3 nucleotides read TGTGCCAGCAGTAGCGGGACGAGGTGGAGGGGATACAATGAGCAGTTCTTC.

The V and J genes are TRBV7-2 and TRBJ2-1; 7 nucleotides match TRBD2. Germline V gene sequence: CDR1 SGHTA, CDR2 FQGNSA. V lost 1 base, J lost 9 bases, and 9 bases stayed unmatched. The CDR3 totals 15 residues. The CDR3 protein is CASSLGRAGSGEQFF. In DNA, the CDR3 is TGTGCCAGCAGCTTAGGCCGAGCGGGGTCAGGTGAGCAGTTCTTC.

Only a few counts were recorded for this clone. Other nucleotide sequences from this sample produce the same CDR3. The chain's CDR3 is CASSLVGSSYEQYF. In DNA, the CDR3 is TGTGCCAGCAGCTTGGTAGGGAGTTCCTACGAGCAGTACTTC. The chain is built from TRBV7-8 and TRBJ2-7; possible D gene TRBD2, 5 bases. The CDR3 runs 14 residues. CDR1 and CDR2 (germline): SGHVS, FQNEAQ. Between the trimmed V and J ends, which lost 3 bases and 1 base, there was a span of 10 bases. The entire variable domain, with the rest obtained from reference TRBV7-8 and TRBJ2-7, is as follows: GAGVSQSPRYKVAKRGQDVALRCDPISGHVSLFWYQQALGQGPEFLTYFQNEAQLDKSGLPSDRFFAERPEGSVSTLKIQRTQQEDSAVYLCASSLVGSSYEQYFGPGTRLTVT.

The chain is built from TRBV5-4 and TRBJ2-5, with D uncertain. Germline CDR1 is SGHNT and CDR2 is YYREEE (reference sequence). The CDR3 has 11 amino acids. V dropped 5 bases and J dropped 7 bases, with 9 bases sitting between them. DNA for the CDR3: TGTGCCAGCAGAGAAGCTGGGACCCAGTACTTC. Its protein product is CASREAGTQYF. The whole variable domain, filled in from reference TRBV5-4 and TRBJ2-5, reads ETGVTQSPTHLIKTRGQQVTLRCSSQSGHNTVSWYQQALGQGPQFIFQYYREEENGRGNFPPRFSGLQFPNYSSELNVNALELDDSALYLCASREAGTQYFGPGTRLLVL.

This clone was detected a few times. A far larger clone is a single base away, which makes a read error likely. Within the sample, other DNA sequences also encode this same CDR3. The J gene is TRBJ2-7, the V gene TRBV7-8; 10 bases line up with TRBD1. After removal of 5 bases from V and 4 bases from J, the junction contained 8 bases not matched to a gene. Looked up from germline, CDR1 is SGHVS and CDR2 is FQNEAQ. This CDR3 contains 15 residues. CDR3 in amino acids: CASSPGQGEGYEQYF. The CDR3 DNA follows: TGTGCCAGCAGCCCTGGACAGGGGGAAGGGTACGAGCAGTACTTC.

For this clone: One junction end does not reproduce the germline sequence, and a read error may be involved. The chain links TRBV4-1 to TRBJ2-5, with 12 bases aligning to TRBD1. Germline V gene lookup returns CDR1 MGHRA and CDR2 YSYEKL. CDR3 length: 17 residues. CDR3: CASSRQGTGGNQETLYF. As DNA, the CDR3 is TGCGCCAGCAGCCGCCAAGGGACAGGGGGCAACCAAGAGACCCTGTACTTC.

The rearrangement uses TRBV23-1 and TRBJ1-4, with a possible D match to TRBD1 (5 bases). TRBV23-1 is placed among ORFs of uncertain function. This CDR3 has 14 amino acids. V gave up 2 bases and J gave up 7 bases, with 11 bases separating them. CDR3: CASSQVGVGEKLFF. The CDR3 DNA follows: TGCGCCAGCAGTCAAGTAGGGGTAGGTGAAAAACTGTTTTTT.

This clone was recorded a few times. CDR3 DNA: TGTGCCAGCAGCTTGCTCAGGTACAAGAATGAGCAGTTCTTC. Amino acid sequence: CASSLLRYKNEQFF. The chain couples TRBV5-8 to TRBJ2-1; unclear D gene. Trimming took off 1 base at V and 7 bases at J, with 12 bases between the two ends. Looked up from germline, CDR1 is SGHTS and CDR2 is YDEGEE. This CDR3 comprises 14 residues.

The rearrangement uses TRBV29-1 and TRBJ2-3; TRBD1 matches 10 bases. V was pared by 7 bases and J by 0 bases, with 7 bases of the junction left unmatched. Germline lookup yields CDR1 SQVTM and CDR2 ANQGSEA. The CDR3 extends over 15 amino acids. The DNA of the CDR3 is TGCAGCGCCGAGGGGGACAGGGGAAGCACAGATACGCAGTATTTT. Translation: CSAEGDRGSTDTQYF.

This rearrangement joins TRBV7-9 to TRBJ1-2; 10 bases map to TRBD1. The CDR3 has 15 residues. The V and J ends lost 5 bases and 1 base, in that order; junction bases with no gene match: 4. Per germline, CDR1 SEHNR and CDR2 FQNEAQ (reference sequence). The CDR3 nucleotides read TGTGCCAGCAGCCTTGGGACAGGGGTTAACTATGGCTACACCTTC. Protein: CASSLGTGVNYGYTF.

This chain uses TRBV11-3 with TRBJ2-7; 11 positions agree with TRBD1. V dropped 4 bases and J dropped 2; count of bases not matched to a gene: 4. This CDR3 region has 15 residues. CDR1 SGHNT and CDR2 YENEEA come from the germline V gene. The CDR3 protein is CASSYGTGGTYEQYF. CDR3 sequence (DNA): TGTGCCAGCAGCTACGGGACAGGGGGAACCTACGAGCAGTACTTC.

V and J are TRBV7-2 and TRBJ2-7, with 10 bases matching TRBD2. Germline V lookup: CDR1 SGHTA, CDR2 FQGNSA. V lost 2 bases, J lost 5 bases, and 9 bases stayed unmatched. This CDR3 contains 16 residues. The CDR3 loop reads CASSLYLAGDYDEQYF. CDR3 in DNA: TGTGCCAGCAGCTTATATCTAGCGGGAGACTACGACGAGCAGTACTTC.

The chain recombines TRBV5-6 with TRBJ1-2; no clear D. The CDR3 runs 13 residues. CDR1 and CDR2 (germline): SGHDT, YYEEEE. V was trimmed by 2 bases and J by 1 base, leaving 6 bases between them. The CDR3 region is CASSFSDNYGYTF. The CDR3 nucleotides are TGTGCCAGCAGCTTCTCAGATAACTATGGCTACACCTTC.

The rearrangement joins TRBV5-1 to TRBJ1-2; D remains unclear. Trimming took 0 bases from V and 5 from J, leaving 14 bases between them. There are 15 residues in the CDR3. Germline lookup yields CDR1 SGHRS and CDR2 YFSETQ. The CDR3 DNA reads TGCGCCAGCAGCTTGGGGGCAGGCATTTTTTATGGCTACACCTTC. Translating it yields CASSLGAGIFYGYTF. The entire variable domain, with the rest obtained from reference TRBV5-1 and TRBJ1-2, is as follows: KAGVTQTPRYLIKTRGQQVTLSCSPISGHRSVSWYQQTPGQGLQFLFEYFSETQRNKGNFPGRFSGRQFSNSRSEMNVSTLELGDSALYLCASSLGAGIFYGYTFGSGTRLTVV.

The chain is built from TRBV28 and TRBJ1-1; TRBD1 aligns across 7 bases. The CDR3 has 14 amino acids. Germline CDR1 reads MDHEN; CDR2 reads SYDVKM. Trimming cost V 5 bases and J 5 bases; bases outside gene matches: 8. Here the CDR3 reads CASSPNRGVTEAFF. The DNA for the CDR3 is TGTGCCAGCAGTCCCAACAGGGGAGTAACTGAAGCTTTCTTT.

The chain joins TRBV4-3 to TRBJ1-1; D ambiguous. Trimming pared 0 bases from V and 0 bases from J, leaving 11 bases between. Germline loops: CDR1 LGHNA, CDR2 YSLEER. CDR3 length: 16 amino acids. The CDR3 spells CASSQDLSYLNTEAFF. The DNA for the CDR3 is TGCGCCAGCAGCCAAGACCTCTCCTACCTGAACACTGAAGCTTTCTTT.

The chain has TRBV2 and TRBJ2-7, with D perhaps TRBD1 (6 bases). Germline assignment: CDR1 SNHLY and CDR2 FYNNEI. Trimming pared 6 bases from V and 0 bases from J, leaving 18 bases between. The CDR3 extends over 16 amino acids. CDR3 sequence: CASSILPGHPSYEQYF. The CDR3 DNA sequence: TGTGCCAGCAGCATACTGCCGGGACATCCCTCCTACGAGCAGTACTTC.

The CDR3 spells CASSLALRADGYTF. CDR3 coding DNA: TGTGCCAGCAGCTTAGCGCTGAGGGCAGATGGCTACACCTTC. J is TRBJ1-2 and V is TRBV7-8; D gene uncertain. The CDR3 extends over 14 amino acids. Germline V gene data show CDR1 as SGHVS and CDR2 as FQNEAQ. V lost 0 bases and J lost 6, with 11 bases in between. Looking up the rest from reference TRBV7-8 and TRBJ1-2 gives the full variable domain: GAGVSQSPRYKVAKRGQDVALRCDPISGHVSLFWYQQALGQGPEFLTYFQNEAQLDKSGLPSDRFFAERPEGSVSTLKIQRTQQEDSAVYLCASSLALRADGYTFGSGTRLTVV.

The chain recombines TRBV2 with TRBJ2-7; the match to TRBD2 covers 10 bases. CDR3 length: 14 amino acids. Germline assignment: CDR1 SNHLY and CDR2 FYNNEI. Trimming took 6 bases from V and 2 from J; bases not matched to a gene: 4. The CDR3 sequence: CASSELAGTYEQYF. As DNA, the CDR3 is TGTGCCAGCAGCGAACTAGCGGGGACCTACGAGCAGTACTTC. Complete variable domain (other parts from reference TRBV2 and TRBJ2-7): EPEVTQTPSHQVTQMGQEVILRCVPISNHLYFYWYRQILGQKVEFLVSFYNNEISEKSEIFDDQFSVERPDGSNFTLKIRSTKLEDSAMYFCASSELAGTYEQYFGPGTRLTVT.

The chain links TRBV4-3 to TRBJ2-1; tentative D call: TRBD1 (5 bases). V gave up 2 bases and J gave up 3 bases, with 8 bases separating them. The CDR3 spans 14 residues. Germline values: CDR1 LGHNA, CDR2 YSLEER. The CDR3 region is CASSQRTNYNEQFF. In DNA form, the CDR3 reads TGCGCCAGCAGCCAACGGACAAACTACAATGAGCAGTTCTTC.

The chain combines TRBV29-1 with TRBJ2-5; 7 bases align to TRBD1. Near its end, the DNA agrees better with TRBJ2-7, so the J call may be wrong. CDR1 is SQVTM and CDR2 is ANQGSEA in the germline V gene. The CDR3 loop spans 13 amino acids. The CDR3 protein is CSVETGSSYEQYF. The CDR3 DNA reads as TGCAGCGTTGAGACAGGGAGCTCCTACGAGCAGTACTTC.